This is a list of T cell receptor beta chains from one sample in a study of blood T cell repertoires in COVID-19. TCRdb's table, derived via immunoSEQ multiplex PCR, lists solely in-frame clones and lacks some. The data contain around 190,000 clones, 70% to 80% of them singletons. The specimen was peripheral blood. All receptors come from a woman aged 40 to 49 with COVID-19, enrolled during active disease. The conserved cysteine and the conserved F or W are not part of the CDR3 here. Some rows have no size entry. The others give once, few or many, or a class for an expanded clone.

CDR3 protein: ASRTGRRDNYGYT
V gene: TRBV19
clone size: -

CDR3 protein: ASSAGWANTEAF
V gene: TRBV2
clone size: -

CDR3 protein: ASGDVQTSGGSGELF
V gene: TRBV12-5
clone size: few

CDR3 protein: ASSPGYSGNQPQH
V gene: TRBV2
clone size: many

CDR3 protein: ASSFLLSGEQF
V gene: TRBV6-2/TRBV6-3
clone size: few

CDR3 protein: ASRSGDSRGEQF
V gene: TRBV11-3
clone size: -

CDR3 protein: ASSLRLEYYEQY
V gene: TRBV3-1/TRBV3-2
clone size: once

CDR3 protein: ASSPDETDYEQY
V gene: TRBV18
clone size: -

CDR3 protein: ASSLARRVGTDTQY
V gene: TRBV7-9
clone size: few

CDR3 protein: ASSLSLGQGQDGYT
V gene: TRBV5-1
clone size: -

CDR3 protein: ASGSLWAEQF
V gene: TRBV12-5
clone size: -

CDR3 protein: ASSLTWARHGVRQPQH
V gene: TRBV28
clone size: few

CDR3 protein: ASSATGSTNSPLH
V gene: TRBV3-1/TRBV3-2
clone size: -

CDR3 protein: ASSGREQPQH
V gene: TRBV18
clone size: -

CDR3 protein: ASSGWGGLPYEQY
V gene: TRBV3-1/TRBV3-2
clone size: -

CDR3 protein: ASSPGTGYAEAF
V gene: TRBV13
clone size: -

CDR3 protein: ASERDGTLGYT
V gene: TRBV19
clone size: once

CDR3 protein: ASSRGDSYSGANVLT
V gene: TRBV4-1
clone size: few